Following are 13 T cell receptor beta chains from one sample sequenced in a study of Ad26.COV2.S vaccination and SARS-CoV-2 variants. Indicated treatment: approximately 18 received Ad26.COV2.S at low or high dose, single or two shots; roughly five received placebo; per-sample allocation not given. Sampling occurred on day 63 after the first vaccine or placebo injection. The repertoire was sequenced with immunoSEQ multiplex PCR; TCRdb's copy has only in-frame clones and lacks some. This sample has about 400,000 clones, with 70% to 90% found just once. The sequences come from peripheral blood, collected in a trial of Ad26.COV2.S vaccine versus placebo. These receptors were collected from a person between 18 and 65 years old who received the Ad26.COV2.S COVID-19 vaccine or a placebo.

This chain joins TRBV10-3 and TRBJ2-7, with TRBD2 matching 9 bases. This CDR3 has 16 residues. V gave up 2 bases and J gave up 2 bases; unmatched junction bases: 7. CDR1 is ENHRY, CDR2 SYGVKD, per germline. The CDR3 loop reads CAISELGLAGPYEQYF. CDR3 bases: TGTGCCATCAGTGAGCTGGGGCTAGCGGGACCCTACGAGCAGTACTTC.

The chain is built from TRBV5-4 and TRBJ2-7, with TRBD2 identical over 9 bases. This CDR3 is built from 13 residues. After removal of 2 bases from V and 8 bases from J, the junction contained 5 bases not matched to a gene. CDR1 is SGHNT, CDR2 YYREEE, per germline (reference sequence). CDR3 nucleotides: TGTGCCAGCAGCTTTGGGACTAGCACTCAGCAGTACTTC. Its translation: CASSFGTSTQQYF.

The rearrangement joins TRBV7-8 to TRBJ2-2, with D possibly being TRBD1 (6 bases). Trimming stripped 4 bases from V and 6 bases from J, with 18 bases between. Germline values: CDR1 SGHVS, CDR2 FQNEAQ. The length of the CDR3 is 16 residues. The CDR3 loop reads CASSYYRDRAPGELFF. As DNA, the CDR3 is TGTGCCAGCAGCTACTACAGGGATAGGGCGCCCGGGGAGCTGTTTTTT.

This rearrangement joins TRBV4-2 to TRBJ2-1; D is ambiguous. Trimming shortened V by 0 bases and J by 4 bases, and 10 bases separated the two germline ends. This CDR3 is built from 15 residues. Germline-derived CDR1 and CDR2 are LGHNA and YNFKEQ. CDR3 nucleotide sequence: TGTGCCAGCAGCCAAGATCTAGACTTTTACAATGAGCAGTTCTTC. It specifies CASSQDLDFYNEQFF.

V usage is TRBV28 and J usage is TRBJ2-3; D is unresolved. The germline CDR1 and CDR2 sequences are MDHEN and SYDVKM. There are 12 residues in the CDR3. V was pared by 8 bases and J by 6 bases, with 12 bases between. The DNA of the CDR3 is TGTGCCAGCGGCTGGGGTCAGGATACGCAGTATTTT. This translates into CASGWGQDTQYF.

This chain joins TRBV27 and TRBJ1-5; 8 nucleotides align to TRBD1. After removal of 3 bases from V and 3 bases from J, the junction contained 7 bases not matched to a gene. The CDR3 extends over 16 amino acids. The V gene's germline CDR1 is MNHEY and CDR2 SMNVEV (reference sequence). CDR3 sequence (DNA): TGTGCCAGCAGTTTGACAGGGGATGGGGCCAATCAGCCCCAGCATTTT. The encoded protein is CASSLTGDGANQPQHF.

This chain connects TRBV10-2 to TRBJ1-4; D unresolved. Germline assignment: CDR1 WSHSY and CDR2 SAAADI. The CDR3 is made up of 14 amino acids. Trimming shortened V by 8 bases and J by 0 bases, and 10 bases separated the two germline ends. The CDR3, as DNA: TGCGCCAGCCGCAGGTCTTCAACTAATGAAAAACTGTTTTTT. Its protein product is CASRRSSTNEKLFF.

The chain joins TRBV6-5 to TRBJ2-1; maybe TRBD2 (5 bases). Trimming removed 8 bases from V and 8 bases from J, with 16 bases in between. The germline V gene has CDR1 MNHEY and CDR2 SVGAGI. The CDR3 is 13 residues long. CDR3 bases: TGTGCCAGCTCAGAGCTTCGGGGAGATGAGCAGTTCTTC. Translation gives CASSELRGDEQFF.

The chain couples TRBV11-2 to TRBJ2-4; tentatively, D is TRBD2 (7 bases). Trimming took 3 bases from V and 0 from J, leaving 18 bases between them. This CDR3 comprises 18 residues. Germline V lookup: CDR1 SGHAT, CDR2 FQNNGV. CDR3 amino acids: CASSFEGGGYVAKNIQYF. In DNA, the CDR3 is TGTGCCAGCAGCTTTGAGGGGGGGGGTTACGTAGCCAAAAACATTCAGTACTTC.

The rearrangement uses TRBV11-3 and TRBJ1-4, with D perhaps TRBD1 (6 bases). Trimming pared 3 bases from V and 8 bases from J, leaving 13 bases between. The CDR3 sequence is 14 residues long. Germline assignment: CDR1 SGHNT and CDR2 YENEEA. The CDR3 sequence: CASSFAQGREKLFF. The CDR3, as DNA: TGTGCCAGCAGCTTCGCGCAGGGGCGGGAAAAACTGTTTTTT.

The chain uses TRBV27 and TRBJ1-6; D possibly corresponds to TRBD1 (5 bases). Trimming took 3 bases from V and 13 from J, leaving 13 bases between them. CDR1 is MNHEY, CDR2 SMNVEV, per germline (reference sequence). This CDR3 has 13 residues. In DNA form, the CDR3 reads TGTGCCAGCAGTTTCGGGGGGGAGCTCCCCCTCCACTTT. It translates to CASSFGGELPLHF.

The CDR3 region is CASSFKVGGTDTQYF. In DNA, the CDR3 is TGTGCCAGCAGTTTTAAGGTGGGAGGCACAGATACGCAGTATTTT. V usage is TRBV27 and J usage is TRBJ2-3; TRBD2 might be the D (5 bases). The V end lost 3 bases, the J end lost 1 base, and 11 bases lay between the germline ends. This CDR3 has 15 residues. Germline lookup yields CDR1 MNHEY and CDR2 SMNVEV (reference sequence).

The chain carries TRBV9 and TRBJ2-5; D possibly corresponds to TRBD2 (5 bases). CDR1 is SGDLS, CDR2 YYNGEE, per germline. This CDR3 is 15 amino acids long. The V end was cut by 0 bases, the J end by 1 base, with 10 bases between. The CDR3 spells CASSVVGASQETQYF. The CDR3 nucleotides are TGTGCCAGCAGCGTAGTGGGAGCCTCCCAAGAGACCCAGTACTTC.